This TCR beta chain was sequenced during a study of molecular identifiers for immune sequencing clone quantification. On the study more broadly: Five aliquots were made in replicates from the RNA of roughly 21,000 or 96,000 naive CD8 cells, and four were sequenced.

Methods described previously were used for bulk TCR libraries, and listed TCR primers were applied. MiXCR, applied by TCRdb to the PCR reads, yields one record per CDR3 protein. The sample holds roughly 320,000 distinct CDR3 sequences, roughly 23% seen once. Study-wide findings and caveats: One cell's worth of spiked Jurkat TCR RNA was reportedly detectable among approximately 990,000 naive cells. Clonotypes surpassing 20 RNA copies contained over 98% of effector molecules, versus under 1% in naive cells.

Germline trimming cut 6 bases from V and 2 bases from J; bases unmatched to any gene: 9. Germline V gene data show CDR1 as MNHEY and CDR2 as SVGEGT. The CDR3 is 15 amino acids. About this clonotype: What it binds is not known.

This receptor was identified in a human donor in good health. Some libraries in this study had Jurkat cell RNA spiked in. The V and J genes are TRBV6-2 or TRBV6-3 and TRBJ2-7; 8 bases fit TRBD1. The sequenced sample consisted of naive CD8+ T cells from blood, with Jurkat cell RNA spiked in. Subset indicated: FACS-sorted CD8+CD4-CCR7+CD45RA+ naive T cells. The CDR3 loop reads CASSLGQGLTYEQYF. CDR3 nucleotides: TGTGCCAGCAGCCTTGGACAGGGATTGACCTACGAGCAGTACTTC.